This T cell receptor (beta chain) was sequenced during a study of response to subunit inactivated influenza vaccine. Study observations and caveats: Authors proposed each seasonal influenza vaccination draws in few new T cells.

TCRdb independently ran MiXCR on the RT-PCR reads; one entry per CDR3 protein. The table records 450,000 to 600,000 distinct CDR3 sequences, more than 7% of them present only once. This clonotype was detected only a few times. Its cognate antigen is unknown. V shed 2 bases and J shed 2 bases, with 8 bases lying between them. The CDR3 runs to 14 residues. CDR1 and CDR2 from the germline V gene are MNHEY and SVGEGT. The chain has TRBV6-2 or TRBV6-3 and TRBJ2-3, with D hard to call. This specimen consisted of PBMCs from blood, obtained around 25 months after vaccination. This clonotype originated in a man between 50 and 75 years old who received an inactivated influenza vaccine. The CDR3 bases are TGTGCCAGCAGTTACCGCGGTGTCACAGATACGCAGTATTTT. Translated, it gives CASSYRGVTDTQYF.